A selection of T cell receptor beta chains follows, all from one sample in a study of Graves' ophthalmopathy and Graves' hyperthyroidism. In TCRdb, the multiplex PCR reads were re-called with MiXCR into one record per CDR3 protein. The repertoire holds a few hundred thousand distinct CDR3 sequences, 15% to 20% seen once, with 2% to 3% in the top ten. Specimen: peripheral blood. These receptors all come from an adult woman with stable Graves' hyperthyroidism. Each CDR3 is given with its conserved first and last residue. D genes are given only for firm matches. The size of a clone is reported for some rows only, either as once, few or many, or as a class for expanded clones.

v_gene,d_gene,j_gene,abundance,len,CDR3aa,CDR3nt
TRBV30,TRBD1,TRBJ2-7,.,13,CAWSVQGKYEQYF,TGTGCCTGGAGTGTACAGGGGAAGTACGAGCAGTACTTC
TRBV29-1,TRBD1,TRBJ2-7,few,14,CSVAPGQGSYEQYF,TGCAGCGTCGCACCGGGACAGGGCTCCTACGAGCAGTACTTC
TRBV4-3,.,TRBJ1-3,many,15,CASSQEGTSGNTIYF,TGCGCCAGCAGCCAAGAAGGCACCTCTGGAAACACCATATATTTT
TRBV2,.,TRBJ2-7,few,14,CASTLERGAYEQYF,TGTGCCAGCACTCTCGAGCGTGGGGCTTACGAGCAGTACTTC
TRBV28,TRBD1,TRBJ1-1,many,15,CASSPGGALNTEAFF,TGTGCCAGCAGTCCAGGGGGGGCACTGAACACTGAAGCTTTCTTT
TRBV28,.,TRBJ1-1,.,16,CASWTRQAVKNTEAFF,TGTGCCAGCTGGACTAGACAGGCCGTTAAAAACACTGAAGCTTTCTTT
TRBV4-1,.,TRBJ2-5,.,15,CASSQLEGHQETQYF,TGCGCCAGCAGCCAACTTGAAGGGCACCAAGAGACCCAGTACTTC
TRBV20-1,.,TRBJ1-2,many,12,CSARRGSDGYTF,TGCAGTGCTAGAAGGGGGTCTGATGGCTACACCTTC
TRBV20-1,TRBD1,TRBJ1-5,many,14,CSARPGQSNQPQHF,TGCAGTGCTAGGCCGGGACAGAGCAATCAGCCCCAGCATTTT
TRBV20-1,.,TRBJ2-7,once,15,CSARDSRGSAYEQYF,TGCAGTGCTAGAGATAGTCGGGGGTCCGCCTACGAGCAGTACTTC
TRBV28,.,TRBJ2-7,.,14,CASSVYPGAYEQYF,TGTGCCAGCAGCGTCTACCCAGGGGCCTACGAGCAGTACTTC
TRBV12-3/TRBV12-4,.,TRBJ2-7,many,14,CASSLFLGNYEQYF,TGTGCCAGCAGTTTATTCTTGGGAAATTACGAGCAGTACTTC
TRBV24-1,.,TRBJ1-1,many,13,CATRTGDTGIAFF,TGTGCCACCAGGACCGGTGATACGGGCATAGCTTTCTTT
TRBV24-1,TRBD1,TRBJ1-5,many,16,CATSDSRQGGNQPQHF,TGTGCCACCAGTGATTCAAGACAGGGAGGTAATCAGCCCCAGCATTTT
TRBV28,.,TRBJ1-2,many,16,CASSSQLDGTNYGYTF,TGTGCCAGCAGTTCCCAGTTAGACGGGACTAACTATGGCTACACCTTC
TRBV20-1,TRBD2,TRBJ2-7,many,15,CSARSSGSSSYEQYF,TGCAGTGCTAGATCTAGCGGGTCCAGCTCCTACGAGCAGTACTTC
TRBV12-3/TRBV12-4,.,TRBJ1-1,many,16,CASSFTRVTVNTEAFF,TGTGCCAGCAGCTTCACTAGGGTTACGGTGAACACTGAAGCTTTCTTT
TRBV5-1,TRBD2,TRBJ2-5,many,15,CASSLDVAGEETQYF,TGCGCCAGCAGCTTGGATGTGGCGGGAGAAGAGACCCAGTACTTC
TRBV7-9,TRBD1,TRBJ2-7,.,12,CASGTGSNEQYF,TGTGCCAGCGGGACAGGGTCTAACGAGCAGTACTTC
TRBV19,.,TRBJ1-5,many,15,CASSIFLRDNQPQHF,TGTGCCAGTAGTATTTTTCTCAGGGACAATCAGCCCCAGCATTTT
TRBV7-8,TRBD1,TRBJ2-7,many,17,CASSSRTGGPPTGEQYF,TGTGCCAGCAGCTCAAGGACAGGGGGCCCCCCTACTGGGGAGCAGTACTTC
TRBV28,TRBD1,TRBJ2-7,.,14,CASRTGTGGHEQYF,TGTGCCAGCAGGACCGGGACAGGGGGCCACGAGCAGTACTTC
TRBV4-1,.,TRBJ1-2,.,15,CASSQDGRTNYGYTF,TGCGCCAGCAGCCAAGATGGACGGACTAACTATGGCTACACCTTC
TRBV28,.,TRBJ1-2,many,15,CASRTQVAENYGYTF,TGTGCCAGCAGAACACAGGTGGCAGAGAACTATGGCTACACCTTC
TRBV12-3/TRBV12-4,TRBD1,TRBJ2-7,many,16,CASSLGSQGAGYEQYF,TGTGCCAGCAGTTTAGGCTCACAGGGGGCTGGGTACGAGCAGTACTTC
TRBV20-1,.,TRBJ2-5,many,12,CSAVRVKETQYF,TGCAGTGCTGTTAGGGTAAAAGAGACCCAGTACTTC
TRBV6-1,.,TRBJ2-3,many,11,CASTAQNTQYF,TGTGCCAGCACCGCTCAGAATACGCAGTATTTT
TRBV11-2,.,TRBJ2-5,many,14,CASSSSDRKETQYF,TGTGCCAGCAGCTCGTCTGACAGAAAAGAGACCCAGTACTTC
TRBV2,TRBD1,TRBJ2-2,few,13,CASMDRGPWELFF,TGTGCCAGCATGGACAGGGGACCCTGGGAGCTGTTTTTT
TRBV19,TRBD1,TRBJ2-5,many,15,CASSIRDRGQETQYF,TGTGCCAGTAGTATTAGGGACAGGGGACAAGAGACCCAGTACTTC
TRBV4-1,TRBD2,TRBJ2-5,many,16,CASSQDPSGRNKTQYF,TGCGCCAGCAGCCAAGATCCTAGCGGGAGGAACAAGACCCAGTACTTC
TRBV5-5,.,TRBJ2-5,.,15,CASSSPADWEETQYF,TGTGCCAGCAGCTCCCCTGCTGACTGGGAGGAGACCCAGTACTTC
TRBV6-5,TRBD1,TRBJ1-2,.,14,CASSYSSRGYGYTF,TGTGCCAGCAGTTACTCGAGCAGGGGGTATGGCTACACCTTC
TRBV4-3,TRBD1,TRBJ2-2,once,15,CASSQDGTGAGELFF,TGCGCCAGCAGCCAAGATGGGACAGGGGCCGGGGAGCTGTTTTTT
TRBV6-5,TRBD1,TRBJ2-5,many,16,CASSPRRTGLQETQYF,TGTGCCAGCAGCCCCAGACGGACAGGGTTACAAGAGACCCAGTACTTC
TRBV20-1,.,TRBJ2-5,many,12,CSASTYQETQYF,TGCAGTGCCTCGACTTACCAAGAGACCCAGTACTTC
TRBV7-6,.,TRBJ1-6,many,16,CASSSEVGSYNSPLHF,TGTGCCAGCAGCTCAGAAGTAGGCTCCTATAATTCACCCCTCCACTTT
TRBV20-1,.,TRBJ1-2,.,10,CSAPGGGYTF,TGCAGTGCCCCGGGGGGAGGCTACACCTTC
TRBV15,.,TRBJ1-1,many,13,CATSRDVNTEAFF,TGTGCCACCAGCAGAGATGTGAACACTGAAGCTTTCTTT
TRBV4-1,.,TRBJ2-7,many,13,CASSHSDTYEQYF,TGCGCCAGCAGCCATTCGGACACGTACGAGCAGTACTTC